This T cell receptor beta chain is from a study of blood T cells in healthy people across ages (dated by TCRdb to about 2015). For the wider study: In model experiments, template switching captured roughly one uniquely barcoded TCR beta cDNA molecule for every two T cells. To avoid experimental bias, donors of different ages were distributed randomly across sequencing lanes. The study measured age-related changes in TCR beta repertoire diversity using deep sequencing normalized with unique cDNA molecular identifiers. Donors were grouped into four age groups: young (average roughly 17 years), middle-aged (under 40), aged (approximately 67) and long-lived (roughly 80). Two additional independent replicas of 1 million unique cDNA reads from the same blood draw were analyzed for two donors (one aged 18 to 30 and one aged 80 or older). What the authors observed across the whole study: Compared with the aged group, more naive CD4+ T cells, fewer expanded clones and increased TCR diversity were shown by the long-lived group, suggesting age selection. As age increased, observed TCR beta diversity per million T cells dropped in a roughly linear way, and a significant reduction was already evident by age 40. Because the CMV infection status of the donors was unknown, age-related changes in expanded clonotypes may potentially have been confounded. Estimates of total diversity based on one million sequenced T cells were regarded as lower bounds and as underestimates. Conclusive comparison of naive and antigen-experienced compartments was prevented by the profiling of bulk unsorted PBMCs. A strong correlation was found between observed TCR beta diversity and the percentage of naive T cells measured by flow cytometry.

Taken from cysteine to phenylalanine, the CDR3 has 13 residues. The entry retains the CDR3 DNA only, 39 bases that are in frame from base 1. Relative to germline, V is 1 base shorter and J is 6 bases shorter, with 8 bases between their ends. The germline V gene gives CDR1 as SGDLS and CDR2 as YYNGEE. Library preparation used 5' RACE. For sequencing, an Illumina HiSeq 2500 was employed. A second roughly 6 to 11 cycle PCR used a sample-barcoded 5' primer and a J-beta primer mix. Each TCR beta cDNA molecule received a unique molecular identifier from a template-switch 5' adaptor carrying 12 random nucleotides. Each sample yielded at least 3 million CDR3-containing paired-end reads. All of the RNA was converted into first-strand cDNA using the Mint cDNA synthesis kit, with a TRBC-specific oligonucleotide serving as the primer. Following uracil-DNA glycosylase treatment, all cDNA underwent a first 18-cycle PCR with the universal primers M1SS and BC2_uni_R. In the paper's pipeline: Each sample was normalized by randomly selecting 1 million high-quality reads, each carrying a distinct molecular identifier. Reads sharing molecular identifiers were discarded rather than binned into consensus sequences. MiTCR, set to a Q25 quality threshold and the strictest error-elimination algorithm, was used for CDR3 identification, clonotype clustering and error correction. A nonparametric unseen species model with Euler transformation was used to estimate a lower bound on total TCR beta diversity. The public reads were run again by TCRdb, first through fastp at Q25 and then through MiXCR, and only productive beta chains were kept. Every entry covers one CDR3 protein and lists the most common genes and DNA from its rows. The V and J calls come from TCRdb's annotation, not from the publication. The sample data list about 1.5 million distinct CDR3 sequences, and roughly 40% of these were observed just once. The ten largest clonotypes hold under 8% of the sample.

Systemically healthy Caucasian individuals from Russia, around 39 in total and aged 6 to 90 years, were included as donors. Roughly 11 milliliters of peripheral blood were drawn from each donor into EDTA-treated Vacutainer tubes. Ficoll-Paque density-gradient centrifugation was used to isolate PBMCs, with at least 6.5 million per sample. Total RNA, at least 6 micrograms per sample, was extracted from PBMCs with Trizol reagent. For every donor, an aliquot of PBMCs went through flow cytometry to measure the percentages of naive CD45RAhigh/CD27high T cells. To note about this clonotype: There is no known antigen for this receptor. Within one base of it there is no much larger clone, and no base qualities were kept.

The chain links TRBV9 with TRBJ1-3; the D gene assignment is ambiguous. This TCR came from a woman younger than 35 in good health. The sample taken for sequencing was blood. The nucleotides read TGTGCCAGCAGCGTACTCAGCGAAAACACCATATATTTT. This encodes CASSVLSENTIYF.